This is a list of T cell receptor beta chains from one sample in a study of response to subunit inactivated influenza vaccine. TCRdb reprocessed the RT-PCR reads via MiXCR and lists one record per CDR3 protein. The sample has about 500,000 distinct CDR3 sequences; under 15% are singletons. The sample was PBMCs from blood, taken 45 days after vaccination. All receptors come from a man in his fifties or sixties who received an inactivated influenza vaccine. Both conserved end residues are part of each CDR3. The order of the fields is clone size, J gene, D gene, V gene, CDR3 DNA, CDR3 protein. A D gene is named only where the DNA matches it firmly. Only some rows state a clone size, as once, few, many or a class for expanded clones.

clone_size: medium-sized; j_call: TRBJ2-2; d_call: -; v_call: TRBV12-3/TRBV12-4; cdr3_nt: TGTGCCAGCTCATGGGGGGAATCGGCGGCCGGGGAGCTGTTTTTT; cdr3_aa: CASSWGESAAGELFF
clone_size: many; j_call: TRBJ2-7; d_call: TRBD1; v_call: TRBV6-1; cdr3_nt: TGTGCCAGCAGTGACCTGACCGGGACAGGGAATCCCTACGAGCAGTACTTC; cdr3_aa: CASSDLTGTGNPYEQYF
clone_size: -; j_call: TRBJ2-5; d_call: TRBD1; v_call: TRBV20-1; cdr3_nt: TGCAGTGCTGACAGGGGTTCTAGTGAGACCCAGTACTTC; cdr3_aa: CSADRGSSETQYF
clone_size: few; j_call: TRBJ2-5; d_call: -; v_call: TRBV6-1; cdr3_nt: TGTGCCAGCAGTGAAGATAACAGGGCGGCGACCCAGTACTTC; cdr3_aa: CASSEDNRAATQYF
clone_size: many; j_call: TRBJ2-2; d_call: -; v_call: TRBV12-3/TRBV12-4; cdr3_nt: TGTGCCATTTCAATGGGGGCTCCAAACACCGGGGAGCTGTTTTTT; cdr3_aa: CAISMGAPNTGELFF
clone_size: -; j_call: TRBJ2-1; d_call: TRBD2; v_call: TRBV7-3; cdr3_nt: TGTGCCAGCAGCCTGGGACTAGCACACAATGAGCAGTTCTTC; cdr3_aa: CASSLGLAHNEQFF
clone_size: few; j_call: TRBJ1-2; d_call: -; v_call: TRBV7-2; cdr3_nt: TGTGCCAGCAGCTTAATTTTTCGGCAACCAAATGGCTACACCTTC; cdr3_aa: CASSLIFRQPNGYTF
clone_size: -; j_call: TRBJ1-6; d_call: -; v_call: TRBV4-3; cdr3_nt: TGCGCCAGCAGCCCAGAGGGGATGGGTAATTCACCCCTCCACTTT; cdr3_aa: CASSPEGMGNSPLHF
clone_size: -; j_call: TRBJ1-2; d_call: -; v_call: TRBV11-2; cdr3_nt: TGTGCCAGCAGTTCCCCCCGGCAGGGTGGCTACACCTTC; cdr3_aa: CASSSPRQGGYTF
clone_size: -; j_call: TRBJ2-5; d_call: -; v_call: TRBV11-2; cdr3_nt: TGTGCCAGCAGCTTTCTCCCCCGGGCAAGCCAAGAGACCCAGTACTTC; cdr3_aa: CASSFLPRASQETQYF
clone_size: -; j_call: TRBJ2-3; d_call: -; v_call: TRBV7-8; cdr3_nt: TGTGCCAGCAGCTTAGCGCGGTTTGGGGGGACACCCAGCACAGATACGCAGTATTTT; cdr3_aa: CASSLARFGGTPSTDTQYF
clone_size: -; j_call: TRBJ2-1; d_call: -; v_call: TRBV24-1; cdr3_nt: TGTGCCACCAGTGGCAAGGTAGGACAGAGCACCTTAAATGAGCAGTTCTTC; cdr3_aa: CATSGKVGQSTLNEQFF
clone_size: -; j_call: TRBJ1-1; d_call: TRBD1; v_call: TRBV30; cdr3_nt: TGTGCCTGGACTACAGGGGCAACGAACACTGAAGCTTTCTTT; cdr3_aa: CAWTTGATNTEAFF
clone_size: -; j_call: TRBJ2-5; d_call: -; v_call: TRBV28; cdr3_nt: TGTGCCAGCAGGGAAGCGGGTAGAGAGACCCAGTACTTC; cdr3_aa: CASREAGRETQYF
clone_size: many; j_call: TRBJ2-7; d_call: -; v_call: TRBV29-1; cdr3_nt: TGCAGCGTATCTCCGTCAGGCATCCTCAGCTCCTACGAGCAGTACTTC; cdr3_aa: CSVSPSGILSSYEQYF
clone_size: few; j_call: TRBJ2-3; d_call: -; v_call: TRBV6-2/TRBV6-3; cdr3_nt: TGTGCCAGCAGTTTCCAATATCCAACGGGACACCCTTATACGCAGTATTTT; cdr3_aa: CASSFQYPTGHPYTQYF
clone_size: -; j_call: TRBJ1-2; d_call: -; v_call: TRBV5-1; cdr3_nt: TGCGCCAGCAGCTTGGGACCGGGTCTATATGGCTACACCTTC; cdr3_aa: CASSLGPGLYGYTF
clone_size: many; j_call: TRBJ1-2; d_call: -; v_call: TRBV5-6; cdr3_nt: TGTGCCAGCAGCTTGGGGCCGGGAGTTAACTATGGCTACACCTTC; cdr3_aa: CASSLGPGVNYGYTF
clone_size: many; j_call: TRBJ1-1; d_call: -; v_call: TRBV5-1; cdr3_nt: TGCGCCAGCGTTTCCAGGGCAAACCCCACTGAAGCTTTCTTT; cdr3_aa: CASVSRANPTEAFF
clone_size: few; j_call: TRBJ2-7; d_call: -; v_call: TRBV20-1; cdr3_nt: TGCAGTGCTAGTGATCTCGGACCGATAAATTACGAGCAGTACTTC; cdr3_aa: CSASDLGPINYEQYF
clone_size: -; j_call: TRBJ2-5; d_call: TRBD2; v_call: TRBV7-2; cdr3_nt: TGTGCCAGCAGCTTTGACCGGGGGGCCCAGTACTTC; cdr3_aa: CASSFDRGAQYF
clone_size: few; j_call: TRBJ2-1; d_call: TRBD2; v_call: TRBV5-1; cdr3_nt: TGCGCCAGCAGCTTGGCCGCAGCGGGGGGGCAGAATGAGCAGTTCTTC; cdr3_aa: CASSLAAAGGQNEQFF
clone_size: few; j_call: TRBJ1-1; d_call: -; v_call: TRBV6-2/TRBV6-3; cdr3_nt: TGTGCCAGCAGTTACTCGAAGGATATAGGCACTGAAGCTTTCTTT; cdr3_aa: CASSYSKDIGTEAFF
clone_size: -; j_call: TRBJ1-4; d_call: -; v_call: TRBV4-3; cdr3_nt: TGCGCCAGCAGCCAAGGGGGATGGGGTGAAAAACTGTTTTTT; cdr3_aa: CASSQGGWGEKLFF
clone_size: -; j_call: TRBJ1-3; d_call: -; v_call: TRBV12-3/TRBV12-4; cdr3_nt: TGTGCCAGCAGACAAACCCCAGAAAACACCATATATTTT; cdr3_aa: CASRQTPENTIYF
clone_size: once; j_call: TRBJ2-7; d_call: TRBD2; v_call: TRBV7-6; cdr3_nt: TGTGCCAGCAGCTCCGCGGGACTAGCTCATTACTTC; cdr3_aa: CASSSAGLAHYF
clone_size: few; j_call: TRBJ1-1; d_call: -; v_call: TRBV5-1; cdr3_nt: TGCGCCAGCAGCTTGGGGGGAGTTCCTGAAGCTTTCTTT; cdr3_aa: CASSLGGVPEAFF
clone_size: few; j_call: TRBJ2-1; d_call: TRBD1; v_call: TRBV12-3/TRBV12-4; cdr3_nt: TGTGCCAGCAACCGGGACAGGACCTACAATGAGCAGTTCTTC; cdr3_aa: CASNRDRTYNEQFF
clone_size: -; j_call: TRBJ1-5; d_call: -; v_call: TRBV12-3/TRBV12-4; cdr3_nt: TGTGCCAGCAGTTTAGAGGTGCAGGGGAATCAGCCCCAGCATTTT; cdr3_aa: CASSLEVQGNQPQHF
clone_size: -; j_call: TRBJ2-6; d_call: TRBD1; v_call: TRBV5-1; cdr3_nt: TGCGCCAGCTCCTTAACAGGGGCCTCTGGGGCCAACGTCCTGACTTTC; cdr3_aa: CASSLTGASGANVLTF
clone_size: few; j_call: TRBJ2-2; d_call: -; v_call: TRBV7-3; cdr3_nt: TGTGCCAGCAGCATGACACGAAACACCGGGGAGCTGTTTTTT; cdr3_aa: CASSMTRNTGELFF
clone_size: -; j_call: TRBJ1-2; d_call: TRBD1; v_call: TRBV5-5; cdr3_nt: TGTGCCAGCAGCCCAATACGGGACAGGGTACTCGGCTACACCTTC; cdr3_aa: CASSPIRDRVLGYTF
clone_size: few; j_call: TRBJ1-3; d_call: -; v_call: TRBV7-2; cdr3_nt: TGTGCCAGCAGCTTAGTGGGGGGTGGAGCTGGAAACACCATATATTTT; cdr3_aa: CASSLVGGGAGNTIYF
clone_size: few; j_call: TRBJ2-3; d_call: -; v_call: TRBV7-2; cdr3_nt: TGTGCCAGCAGCTTAGGTCGATTAGATACGCAGTATTTT; cdr3_aa: CASSLGRLDTQYF
clone_size: -; j_call: TRBJ2-5; d_call: -; v_call: TRBV7-7; cdr3_nt: TGTGCCAGCAGCTTTCGCAGGGTGGGTGAGACCCAGTACTTC; cdr3_aa: CASSFRRVGETQYF
clone_size: -; j_call: TRBJ1-6; d_call: -; v_call: TRBV6-1; cdr3_nt: TGTGCCAGCAGCACCACAGGGAATAATTCACCCCTCCACTTT; cdr3_aa: CASSTTGNNSPLHF
clone_size: -; j_call: TRBJ1-1; d_call: -; v_call: TRBV18; cdr3_nt: TGTGCCAGCTCACCTGGCTCCGGGGGGAACACTGAAGCTTTCTTT; cdr3_aa: CASSPGSGGNTEAFF
clone_size: -; j_call: TRBJ2-1; d_call: -; v_call: TRBV4-1; cdr3_nt: TGCGCCAGCAGCCACCGAGGGGGTGGCGCCTACAATGAGCAGTTCTTC; cdr3_aa: CASSHRGGGAYNEQFF
clone_size: many; j_call: TRBJ2-3; d_call: -; v_call: TRBV24-1; cdr3_nt: TGTGCCACCAGTTCGGAGGGCGGGGGCCTACGCACAGATACGCAGTATTTT; cdr3_aa: CATSSEGGGLRTDTQYF
clone_size: few; j_call: TRBJ2-7; d_call: TRBD1; v_call: TRBV6-1; cdr3_nt: TGTGCCAGCAGTGGGGGGACAGGGGGGACCTACGAGCAGTACTTC; cdr3_aa: CASSGGTGGTYEQYF
clone_size: few; j_call: TRBJ1-4; d_call: -; v_call: TRBV7-9; cdr3_nt: TGTGCCAGCAGCTCGCAGGGAGGAAGGGATGAAAAACTGTTTTTT; cdr3_aa: CASSSQGGRDEKLFF
clone_size: -; j_call: TRBJ1-5; d_call: -; v_call: TRBV24-1; cdr3_nt: TGTGCCACCAGTGATTCCCCCCGGGGGGGAGATAGCAATCAGCCCCAGCATTTT; cdr3_aa: CATSDSPRGGDSNQPQHF
clone_size: -; j_call: TRBJ1-1; d_call: TRBD1; v_call: TRBV3-1; cdr3_nt: TGTGCCAGCAGCCCTAGCGGACAGGGGCGGACTGAAGCTTTCTTT; cdr3_aa: CASSPSGQGRTEAFF
clone_size: many; j_call: TRBJ2-7; d_call: TRBD2; v_call: TRBV6-2/TRBV6-3; cdr3_nt: TGTGCCAGCAGTCTCCGACCAGCGGGAGGGACCTACGAGCAGTACTTC; cdr3_aa: CASSLRPAGGTYEQYF
clone_size: many; j_call: TRBJ2-5; d_call: -; v_call: TRBV20-1; cdr3_nt: TGCAGTGCTAGAAGGCAAGAGACCCAGTACTTC; cdr3_aa: CSARRQETQYF
clone_size: -; j_call: TRBJ1-1; d_call: TRBD1; v_call: TRBV5-1; cdr3_nt: TGCGCCAGCATACCCGGACAGGGGGGCACTGAAGCTTTCTTT; cdr3_aa: CASIPGQGGTEAFF
clone_size: -; j_call: TRBJ1-4; d_call: -; v_call: TRBV20-1; cdr3_nt: TGCAGCGCATTAGTAGGAGGTGAAAAACTGTTTTTT; cdr3_aa: CSALVGGEKLFF
clone_size: few; j_call: TRBJ2-2; d_call: -; v_call: TRBV6-5; cdr3_nt: TGTGCCAGCAGTTACTCGGGAGGGGGAGCCGGGGAGCTGTTTTTT; cdr3_aa: CASSYSGGGAGELFF
clone_size: few; j_call: TRBJ2-1; d_call: TRBD2; v_call: TRBV11-2; cdr3_nt: TGTGCCAGCAGCCGTAGCAGCGGGAGTTTGAATGAGCAGTTCTTC; cdr3_aa: CASSRSSGSLNEQFF